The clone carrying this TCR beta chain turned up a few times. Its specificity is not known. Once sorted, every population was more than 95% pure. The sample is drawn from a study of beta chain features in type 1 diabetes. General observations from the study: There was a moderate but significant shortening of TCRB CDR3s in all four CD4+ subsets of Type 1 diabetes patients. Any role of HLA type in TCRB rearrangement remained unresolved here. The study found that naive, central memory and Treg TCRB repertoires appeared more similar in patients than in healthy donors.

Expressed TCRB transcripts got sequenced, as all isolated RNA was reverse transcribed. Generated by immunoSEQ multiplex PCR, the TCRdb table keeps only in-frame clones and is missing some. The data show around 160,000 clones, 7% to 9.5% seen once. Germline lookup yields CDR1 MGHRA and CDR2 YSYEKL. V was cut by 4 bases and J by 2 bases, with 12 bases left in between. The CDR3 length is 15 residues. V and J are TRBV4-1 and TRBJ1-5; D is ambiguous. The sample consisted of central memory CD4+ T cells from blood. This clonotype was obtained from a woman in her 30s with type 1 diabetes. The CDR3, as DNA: TGCGCCAGCAGCCTTGGCGGGGATGGCAATCAGCCCCAGCATTTT. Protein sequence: CASSLGGDGNQPQHF.